Presented here are 16 T cell receptor beta chains from one specimen sequenced in a study of blood T cells in healthy people across ages. Combining a sample-barcoded 5' primer with a J-beta primer mix, a second PCR ran for about 6 to 12 cycles. MiXCR, run by TCRdb on the 5' RACE reads, gives a single entry per CDR3 protein. Seen here are some 1,800,000 distinct CDR3 sequences, about two fifths observed once, and the top ten hold 23%. Sequenced input: blood. The receptors shown here come from a human donor in good health.

This chain links TRBV7-3 with TRBJ2-6; D is unresolved. V lost 6 bases and J lost 0, with 12 bases in between. CDR1 and CDR2 (germline): SGHTA, FQGTGA. This CDR3 has 16 amino acids. CDR3 amino acids: CASSQDVNSGANVLTF. Here the CDR3 DNA reads TGTGCCAGCAGTCAGGACGTTAACTCTGGGGCCAACGTCCTGACTTTC.

Only a few counts were recorded for this clonotype. V usage is TRBV20-1 and J usage is TRBJ2-7; D is ambiguous. Germline assignment: CDR1 DFQATT and CDR2 SNEGSKA (reference sequence). With 4 bases removed from V and 2 bases from J, the gap between germline ends came to 15 bases. The CDR3 length is 14 residues. CDR3 amino acids: CSAMDDFYTYEQYF. The CDR3 coding sequence is TGCAGTGCTATGGACGATTTCTACACCTACGAGCAGTACTTC.

The rearrangement links TRBV28 to TRBJ1-6; D may be TRBD1 (6 bases). CDR1 and CDR2 from the germline V gene are MDHEN and SYDVKM. The CDR3 loop spans 16 amino acids. Trimming left V 2 bases short and J 9 bases short, with 17 bases between. The CDR3 protein is CASSLPPGGLGSPLHF. For the CDR3, the DNA is TGTGCCAGCAGTTTACCGCCCGGGGGGCTCGGTTCACCCCTCCACTTT.

This clonotype was seen many times. The chain combines TRBV20-1 with TRBJ2-1, with 12 bases fitting TRBD1. The CDR3 runs to 14 residues. V shed 5 bases and J 7 bases; nucleotides not matched to a gene: 6. Germline loops: CDR1 DFQATT, CDR2 SNEGSKA (reference sequence). CDR3 sequence reads: CSADPGQGANEQFF. CDR3 bases: TGCAGTGCTGACCCGGGACAGGGGGCTAATGAGCAGTTCTTC.

Only one count was recorded for this clonotype. DNA of the CDR3: TGTGCCAGCAGCTCGGACAGGGGAGACACCATATATTTT. Translating gives CASSSDRGDTIYF. This chain uses TRBV7-2 with TRBJ1-3; 9 bases align to TRBD1. Trimming removed 4 bases from V and 8 bases from J; junction bases left unmatched: 3. Germline V CDR1 and CDR2: SGHTA, FQGNSA. The CDR3 has 13 residues.

This clonotype is a singleton in its sample. This chain connects TRBV7-9 to TRBJ2-3; 10 bases agree with TRBD1. Trimming cost V 0 bases and J 5 bases; bases outside gene matches: 5. There are 16 residues in the CDR3. The germline CDR1 and CDR2 sequences are SEHNR and FQNEAQ (reference sequence). CDR3 sequence (DNA): TGTGCCAGCAGCTTAGCGGGACAGGGGATAATAGATACGCAGTATTTT. Amino acid sequence: CASSLAGQGIIDTQYF.

This clonotype was seen many times. The rearrangement joins TRBV6-2 or TRBV6-3 to TRBJ2-1; TRBD1 might be the D (6 bases). V lost 2 bases and J lost 0, with 14 bases in between. Germline CDR1 MNHEY, CDR2 SVGEGT. The CDR3 is 17 residues long. The CDR3 DNA follows: TGTGCCAGCAGTTACCCTTCGGACAGAAGCTCCTACAATGAGCAGTTCTTC. Its protein is CASSYPSDRSSYNEQFF.

The chain is built from TRBV27 and TRBJ1-6; tentatively, D is TRBD1 (5 bases). This CDR3 region has 14 residues. Deletions cut 2 bases from V and 10 bases from J, with 12 bases between. CDR1 is MNHEY, CDR2 SMNVEV, per germline (reference sequence). The chain's CDR3 is CASSLNGGASPLHF. The CDR3 DNA sequence: TGTGCCAGCAGTTTAAACGGGGGAGCGTCACCCCTCCACTTT.

The V gene is TRBV12-3 or TRBV12-4, the J gene TRBJ2-1, with D hard to call. There are 12 residues in the CDR3. The V end was cut by 5 bases, the J end by 7 bases, with 9 bases between. The CDR3 DNA sequence: TGTGCCAGCAGTCACCGATGGAATGAGCAGTTCTTC. It codes for CASSHRWNEQFF.

This clonotype was observed a few times. The chain recombines TRBV20-1 with TRBJ1-6, with D hard to call. The germline V gene has CDR1 DFQATT and CDR2 SNEGSKA (reference sequence). The V gene lost 5 bases and the J gene lost 0 bases, with 8 bases spanning the gap. The CDR3 runs to 14 residues. The CDR3 is CSALRSSYNSPLHF. The CDR3 nucleotides are TGCAGTGCTCTAAGGAGCTCCTATAATTCACCCCTCCACTTT.

This clonotype was seen a handful of times. This chain joins TRBV7-4 and TRBJ1-1; 7 bases line up with TRBD1. CDR3 length equals 17 residues. The germline V gene encodes CDR1 SGHVT and CDR2 SQSDAQ. Unmatched junction bases numbered 12, after V lost 4 bases and J lost 1 base. The CDR3 protein is CASSSNRRDRENTEAFF. In nucleotides, the CDR3 is TGTGCCAGCAGCTCAAACCGGCGGGACAGAGAGAACACTGAAGCTTTCTTT.

The chain combines TRBV18 with TRBJ2-7, with TRBD1 identical over 8 bases. The germline gives CDR1 KGHSH, CDR2 LQKENI. Trimming cost V 3 bases and J 2 bases; bases outside gene matches: 9. The CDR3 length is 16 residues. The CDR3 sequence: CASSPAGGPSPYEQYF. The CDR3 DNA follows: TGTGCCAGCTCACCCGCAGGGGGCCCCTCTCCCTACGAGCAGTACTTC. Using reference TRBV18 and TRBJ2-7 for the parts outside the CDR3, the full variable domain is NAGVMQNPRHLVRRRGQEARLRCSPMKGHSHVYWYRQLPEEGLKFMVYLQKENIIDESGMPKERFSAEFPKEGPSILRIQQVVRGDSAAYFCASSPAGGPSPYEQYFGPGTRLTVT.

The rearrangement joins TRBV7-9 to TRBJ1-4; TRBD1 might be the D (5 bases). The CDR3 extends over 14 amino acids. Germline-derived CDR1 and CDR2 are SEHNR and FQNEAQ (reference sequence). CDR3 nucleotides: TGTGCTTACGAGGGGCAGGCAACTAATGAAAAACTGTTTTTT. Translation: CAYEGQATNEKLFF. The full variable domain, with the rest looked up from reference TRBV7-9 and TRBJ1-4, is DTGVSQNPRHKITKRGQNVTFRCDPISEHNRLYWYRQTLGQGPEFLTYFQNEAQLEKSRLLSDRFSAERPKGSFSTLEIQRTEQGDSAMYLCAYEGQATNEKLFFGSGTQLSVL.

This clonotype was counted between two and nine times. The V gene is TRBV6-5, the J gene TRBJ1-2; D not certain. V was shortened by 6 bases and J by 8 bases, with 22 bases between the two germline ends. CDR3 size: 15 residues. The germline gives CDR1 MNHEY, CDR2 SVGAGI. CDR3 nucleotide sequence: TGTGCCAGCAGCCGTAAAATTGAGGGATTGAGAGGCTACACCTTC. It is translated as CASSRKIEGLRGYTF.

The chain links TRBV4-3 to TRBJ2-1, with TRBD2 as a possible D gene (6 bases). The V and J ends lost 6 bases and 0 bases respectively, with 18 bases between them. Per germline, CDR1 LGHNA and CDR2 YSLEER. The CDR3 spans 17 residues. This CDR3 reads CASSLRVADSSYNEQFF. For the CDR3, the DNA is TGCGCCAGCAGTCTCCGGGTAGCGGATAGCTCCTACAATGAGCAGTTCTTC.

The J gene is TRBJ1-2, the V gene TRBV2; D gene uncertain. CDR1 SNHLY and CDR2 FYNNEI come from the germline V gene. The CDR3 extends over 13 amino acids. V was shortened by 0 bases and J by 5 bases, with 7 bases between the two germline ends. The CDR3 sequence is CASSEASGYGYTF. The CDR3 bases are TGTGCCAGCAGTGAAGCATCGGGGTATGGCTACACCTTC.